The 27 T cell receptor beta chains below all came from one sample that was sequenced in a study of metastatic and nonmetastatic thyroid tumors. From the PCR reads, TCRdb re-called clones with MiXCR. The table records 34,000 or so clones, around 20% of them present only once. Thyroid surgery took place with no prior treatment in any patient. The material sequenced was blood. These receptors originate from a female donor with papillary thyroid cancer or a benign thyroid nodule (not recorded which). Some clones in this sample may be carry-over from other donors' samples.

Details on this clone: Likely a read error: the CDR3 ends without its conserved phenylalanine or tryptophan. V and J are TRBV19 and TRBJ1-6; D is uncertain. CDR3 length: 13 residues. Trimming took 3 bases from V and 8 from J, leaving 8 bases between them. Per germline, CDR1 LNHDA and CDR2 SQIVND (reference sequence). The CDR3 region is CASSIYGDSPLHV. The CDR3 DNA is TGTGCCAGTAGTATCTACGGTGATTCACCCCTCCACGTT.

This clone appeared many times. CDR3 sequence (DNA): TGTGCCAGCAGCGTAGCTGATGGGCCCGGGGAGCTGTTTTTT. This translates into CASSVADGPGELFF. This chain links TRBV9 with TRBJ2-2; D call uncertain. Trimming left V 0 bases short and J 6 bases short, with 9 bases between. CDR3 length: 14 amino acids. The germline CDR1 and CDR2 sequences are SGDLS and YYNGEE.

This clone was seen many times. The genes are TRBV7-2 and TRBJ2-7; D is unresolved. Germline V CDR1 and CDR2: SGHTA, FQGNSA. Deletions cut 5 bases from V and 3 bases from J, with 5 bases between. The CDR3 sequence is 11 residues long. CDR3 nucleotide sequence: TGTGCCAGCAGCCTAGACTACGAGCAGTACTTC. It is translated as CASSLDYEQYF. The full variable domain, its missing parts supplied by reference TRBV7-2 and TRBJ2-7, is GAGVSQSPSNKVTEKGKDVELRCDPISGHTALYWYRQSLGQGLEFLIYFQGNSAPDKSGLPSDRFSAERTGGSVSTLTIQRTQQEDSAVYLCASSLDYEQYFGPGTRLTVT.

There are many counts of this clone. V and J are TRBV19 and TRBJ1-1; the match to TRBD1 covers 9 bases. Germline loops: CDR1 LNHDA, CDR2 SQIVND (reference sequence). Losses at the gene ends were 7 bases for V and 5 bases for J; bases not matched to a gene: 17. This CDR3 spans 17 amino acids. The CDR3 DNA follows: TGTGCCAGTACCTCCACCGGGACAGGGCTGTTATGGACTGAAGCTTTCTTT. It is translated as CASTSTGTGLLWTEAFF.

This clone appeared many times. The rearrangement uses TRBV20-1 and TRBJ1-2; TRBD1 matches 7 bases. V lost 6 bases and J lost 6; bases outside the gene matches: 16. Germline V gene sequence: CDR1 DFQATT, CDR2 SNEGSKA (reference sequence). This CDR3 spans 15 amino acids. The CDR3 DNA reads TGCAGTGCCCCAGGGGGGGATGGCTCACAGGATGGCTACACCTTC. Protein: CSAPGGDGSQDGYTF.

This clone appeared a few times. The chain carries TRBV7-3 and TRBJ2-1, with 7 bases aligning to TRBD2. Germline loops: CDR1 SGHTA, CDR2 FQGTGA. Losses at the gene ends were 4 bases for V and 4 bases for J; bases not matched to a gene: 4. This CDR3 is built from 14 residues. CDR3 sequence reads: CASSSQGGYNEQFF. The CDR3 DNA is TGTGCCAGCAGCTCCCAGGGAGGGTACAATGAGCAGTTCTTC.

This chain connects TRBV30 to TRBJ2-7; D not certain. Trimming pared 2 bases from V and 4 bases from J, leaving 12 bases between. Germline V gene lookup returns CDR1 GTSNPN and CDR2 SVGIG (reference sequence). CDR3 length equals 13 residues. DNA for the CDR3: TGTGCCTGGAGTCTCGGGCGGCTTTACGAGCAGTACTTC. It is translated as CAWSLGRLYEQYF.

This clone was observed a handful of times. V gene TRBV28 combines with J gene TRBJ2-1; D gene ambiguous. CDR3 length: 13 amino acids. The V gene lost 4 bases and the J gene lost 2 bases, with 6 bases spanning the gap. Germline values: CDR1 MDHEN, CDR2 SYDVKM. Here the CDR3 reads CASSSGAYNEQFF. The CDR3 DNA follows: TGTGCCAGCAGTTCCGGTGCCTACAATGAGCAGTTCTTC.

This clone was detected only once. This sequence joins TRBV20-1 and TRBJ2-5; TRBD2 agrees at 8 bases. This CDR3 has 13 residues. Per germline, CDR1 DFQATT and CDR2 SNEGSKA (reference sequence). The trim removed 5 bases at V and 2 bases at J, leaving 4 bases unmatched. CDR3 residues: CSAGTRRQETQYF. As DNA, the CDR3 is TGCAGTGCTGGGACTAGGAGGCAAGAGACCCAGTACTTC.

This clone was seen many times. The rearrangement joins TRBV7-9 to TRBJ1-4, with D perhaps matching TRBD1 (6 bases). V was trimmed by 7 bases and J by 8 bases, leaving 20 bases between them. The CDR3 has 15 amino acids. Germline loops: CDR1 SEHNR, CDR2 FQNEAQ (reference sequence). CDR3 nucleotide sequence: TGTGCCAGCATGTATTATGCAGGGGTGGAGGAAAAACTGTTTTTT. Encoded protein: CASMYYAGVEEKLFF.

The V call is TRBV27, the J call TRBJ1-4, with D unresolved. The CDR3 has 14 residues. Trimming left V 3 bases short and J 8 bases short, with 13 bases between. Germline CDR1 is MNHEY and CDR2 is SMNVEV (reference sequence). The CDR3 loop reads CASSFLGTAEKLFF. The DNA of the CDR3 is TGTGCCAGCAGTTTTCTCGGAACCGCCGAAAAACTGTTTTTT.

CDR3 protein: CSARHVTGGNEQFF. The CDR3 DNA sequence: TGCAGTGCTAGGCATGTGACAGGGGGGAATGAGCAGTTCTTC. The chain is built from TRBV20-1 and TRBJ2-1; 9 bases fit TRBD1. The CDR3 has 14 amino acids. The germline V gene encodes CDR1 DFQATT and CDR2 SNEGSKA (reference sequence). V was clipped by 3 bases and J by 7 bases; unmatched bases: 7.

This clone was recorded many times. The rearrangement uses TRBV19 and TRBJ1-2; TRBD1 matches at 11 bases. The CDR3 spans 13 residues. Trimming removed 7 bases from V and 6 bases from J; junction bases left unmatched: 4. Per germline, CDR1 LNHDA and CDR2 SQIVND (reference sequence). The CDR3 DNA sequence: TGTGCCAGTAAGGGACAGGGGGACGATGGCTACACCTTC. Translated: CASKGQGDDGYTF.

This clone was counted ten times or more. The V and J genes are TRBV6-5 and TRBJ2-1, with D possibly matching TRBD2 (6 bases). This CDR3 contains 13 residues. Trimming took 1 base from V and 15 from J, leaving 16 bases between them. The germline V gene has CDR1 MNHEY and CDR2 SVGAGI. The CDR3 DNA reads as TGTGCCAGCAGTTACTGGGGGGACTCAGGACCGTTCTTC. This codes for CASSYWGDSGPFF.

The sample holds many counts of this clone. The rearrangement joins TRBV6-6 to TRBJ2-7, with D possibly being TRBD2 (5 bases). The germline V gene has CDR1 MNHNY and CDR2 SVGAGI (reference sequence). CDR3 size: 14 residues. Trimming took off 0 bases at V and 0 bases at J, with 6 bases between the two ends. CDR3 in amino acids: CASSYSRDSYEQYF. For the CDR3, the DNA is TGTGCCAGCAGTTACTCGAGGGACTCCTACGAGCAGTACTTC.

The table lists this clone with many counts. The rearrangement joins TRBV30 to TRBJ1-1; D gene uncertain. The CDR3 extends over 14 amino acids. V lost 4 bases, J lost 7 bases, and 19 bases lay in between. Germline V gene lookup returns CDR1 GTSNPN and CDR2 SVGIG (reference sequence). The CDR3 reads CAWNRDGEAGEAFF. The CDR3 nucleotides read TGTGCCTGGAATAGAGATGGGGAGGCGGGTGAAGCTTTCTTT.

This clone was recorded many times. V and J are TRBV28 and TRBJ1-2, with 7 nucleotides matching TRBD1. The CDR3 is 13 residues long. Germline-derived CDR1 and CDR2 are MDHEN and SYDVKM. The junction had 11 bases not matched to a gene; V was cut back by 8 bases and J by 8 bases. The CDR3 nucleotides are TGTGCCAGCCGAAGACAGGGAGGTGGGGGCTACACCTTC. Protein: CASRRQGGGGYTF.

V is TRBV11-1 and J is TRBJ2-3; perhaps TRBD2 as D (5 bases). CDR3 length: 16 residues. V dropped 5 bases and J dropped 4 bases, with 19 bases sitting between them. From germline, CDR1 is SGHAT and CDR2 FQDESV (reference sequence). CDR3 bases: TGTGCCAGCAGCCCGAGGGCGGCGGAGGAGGCAGATACGCAGTATTTT. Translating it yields CASSPRAAEEADTQYF.

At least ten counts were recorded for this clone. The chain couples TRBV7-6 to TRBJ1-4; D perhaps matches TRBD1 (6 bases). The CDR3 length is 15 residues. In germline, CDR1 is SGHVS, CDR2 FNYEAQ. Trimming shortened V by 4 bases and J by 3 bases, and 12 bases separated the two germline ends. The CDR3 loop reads CASSSTGFANEKLFF. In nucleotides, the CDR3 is TGTGCCAGCAGCTCCACAGGGTTTGCTAATGAAAAACTGTTTTTT.

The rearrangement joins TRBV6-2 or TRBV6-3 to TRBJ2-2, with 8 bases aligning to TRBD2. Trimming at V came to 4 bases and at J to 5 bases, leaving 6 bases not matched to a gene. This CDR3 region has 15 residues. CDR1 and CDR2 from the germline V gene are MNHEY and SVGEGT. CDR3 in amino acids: CASSLAQRETGELFF. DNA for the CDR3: TGTGCCAGCAGTTTAGCCCAGCGGGAGACCGGGGAGCTGTTTTTT.

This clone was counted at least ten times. CDR3 in DNA: TGTGCCAGCTCACAAAGAGCTGGGACAGGCCAAGAGACCCAGTACTTC. It specifies CASSQRAGTGQETQYF. The chain combines TRBV18 with TRBJ2-5; TRBD1 agrees at 8 bases. The CDR3 is made up of 16 amino acids. Germline V lookup: CDR1 KGHSH, CDR2 LQKENI. With V trimmed by 4 bases and J by 1 base, 8 bases remained unmatched.

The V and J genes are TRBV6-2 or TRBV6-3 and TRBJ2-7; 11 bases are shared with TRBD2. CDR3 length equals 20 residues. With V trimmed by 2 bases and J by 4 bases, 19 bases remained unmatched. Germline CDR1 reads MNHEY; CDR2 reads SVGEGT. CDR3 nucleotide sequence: TGTGCCAGCAGTTACACATGGACAGGCTTTGCCGGGACTAGCGGATACGAGCAGTACTTC. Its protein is CASSYTWTGFAGTSGYEQYF.

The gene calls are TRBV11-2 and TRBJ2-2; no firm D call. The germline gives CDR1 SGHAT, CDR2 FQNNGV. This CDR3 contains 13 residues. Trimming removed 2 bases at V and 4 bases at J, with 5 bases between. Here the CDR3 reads CASSLRATGELFF. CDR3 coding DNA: TGTGCCAGCAGCTTACGGGCCACCGGGGAGCTGTTTTTT. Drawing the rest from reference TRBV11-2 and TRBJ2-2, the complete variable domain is EAGVAQSPRYKIIEKRQSVAFWCNPISGHATLYWYQQILGQGPKLLIQFQNNGVVDDSQLPKDRFSAERLKGVDSTLKIQPAKLEDSAVYLCASSLRATGELFFGEGSRLTVL.

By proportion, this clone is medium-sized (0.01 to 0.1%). CDR3 nucleotides: TGCAGTGCAGGGGGAGGGGGCGCGGGCTATAATTCACCCCTCCACTTT. It yields the protein CSAGGGGAGYNSPLHF. The chain is built from TRBV20-1 and TRBJ1-6; 7 bases are a match to TRBD1. CDR1 DFQATT and CDR2 SNEGSKA come from the germline V gene (reference sequence). V trimming: 6 bases; J trimming: 3 bases; junction bases outside the gene matches: 11. The CDR3 totals 16 residues.

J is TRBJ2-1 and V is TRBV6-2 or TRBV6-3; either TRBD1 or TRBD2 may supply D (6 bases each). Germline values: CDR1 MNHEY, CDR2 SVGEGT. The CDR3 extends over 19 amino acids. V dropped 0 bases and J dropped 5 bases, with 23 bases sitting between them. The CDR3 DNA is TGTGCCAGCAGTTACTCGGCCGGGGGCGACTACCGGGGCCACAATGAGCAGTTCTTC. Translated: CASSYSAGGDYRGHNEQFF.

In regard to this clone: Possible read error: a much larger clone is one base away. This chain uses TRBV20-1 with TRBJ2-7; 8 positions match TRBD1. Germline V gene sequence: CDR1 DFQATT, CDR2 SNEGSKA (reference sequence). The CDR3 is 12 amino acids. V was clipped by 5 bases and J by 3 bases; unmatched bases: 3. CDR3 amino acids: CSAGQGDYEQYF. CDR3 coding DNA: TGCAGTGCTGGACAGGGCGACTACGAGCAGTACTTC.

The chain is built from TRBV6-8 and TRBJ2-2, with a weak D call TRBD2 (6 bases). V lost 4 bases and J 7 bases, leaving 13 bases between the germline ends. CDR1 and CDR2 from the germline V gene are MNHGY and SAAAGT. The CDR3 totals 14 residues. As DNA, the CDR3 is TGTGCCAGCAGTTGGGGGGAGGTCAACGGGGAGCTGTTTTTT. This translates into CASSWGEVNGELFF.